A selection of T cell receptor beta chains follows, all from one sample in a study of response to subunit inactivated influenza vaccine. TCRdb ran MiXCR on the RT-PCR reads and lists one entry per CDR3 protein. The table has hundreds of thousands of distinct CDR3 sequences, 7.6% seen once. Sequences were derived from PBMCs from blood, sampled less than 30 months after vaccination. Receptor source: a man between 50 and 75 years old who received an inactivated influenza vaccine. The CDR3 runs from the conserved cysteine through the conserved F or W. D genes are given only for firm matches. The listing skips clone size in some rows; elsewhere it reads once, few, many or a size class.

TGTGCCAGCAGCCAAGATCCCCCTAGACAGGGGGCATCCACAGATACGCAGTATTTT CASSQDPPRQGASTDTQYF NA TRBJ2-3 TRBV4-2 TRBD1
TGCGCCAGCAGCAGACAGGTCCTGGACACTGAAGCTTTCTTT CASSRQVLDTEAFF many TRBJ1-1 TRBV4-1 NA
TGCAGCGTGCTCCCCCGTAGCGGGAGTTTGAATGAGCAGTTCTTC CSVLPRSGSLNEQFF few TRBJ2-1 TRBV29-1 TRBD2
TGCGCCAGAACGGTCTTTGGGGCCTACGAGCAGTACTTC CARTVFGAYEQYF NA TRBJ2-7 TRBV23-1 NA
TGTGCCAGCAGCTTCCCGAGCGAGTGGGGTCAGCCCCAGCATTTT CASSFPSEWGQPQHF NA TRBJ1-5 TRBV5-8 NA
TGCGCCAGCAGCCGGGACCCCGGCTCTGGGGCCAACGTCCTGACTTTC CASSRDPGSGANVLTF many TRBJ2-6 TRBV5-1 NA
TGTGCCAACCCGGGACAGGTTAATGGCTACACCTTC CANPGQVNGYTF NA TRBJ1-2 TRBV2 TRBD1
TGTGCCAGCAGCCAAGTAGCGGTGAACTATGGCTACACCTTC CASSQVAVNYGYTF NA TRBJ1-2 TRBV16 NA
TGCGCCAGCAGCTTGGGACATGCTTTTGGAGGCTACACCTTC CASSLGHAFGGYTF many TRBJ1-2 TRBV5-1 NA
TGTGCCAGCAGCCAAGAACAGGGGACGACCTACGAGCAGTACTTC CASSQEQGTTYEQYF many TRBJ2-7 TRBV4-2 TRBD1
TGCGCCAGCAGCCAAGAGAACAGGCACACTGAAGCTTTCTTT CASSQENRHTEAFF NA TRBJ1-1 TRBV4-1 NA
TGTGCCAGCAGAGAAAACAGGAGAAGCACAGATACGCAGTATTTT CASRENRRSTDTQYF few TRBJ2-3 TRBV6-1 NA
TGTGCCAGCAGCTTTGCAGGGCGGTCGGATGGCTACACCTTC CASSFAGRSDGYTF NA TRBJ1-2 TRBV7-9 NA
TGTGCCAGCAGCTTACCACCCCTCGATGAGCAGTTCTTC CASSLPPLDEQFF few TRBJ2-1 TRBV7-9 NA
TGTGCCAGCAGTCCTAGGACAGGGGGCGTCGAGCAGTACTTC CASSPRTGGVEQYF few TRBJ2-7 TRBV12-3/TRBV12-4 TRBD1
TGTGCCAGCAGCTTGTTGATGAGGGGGGACACAGATACGCAGTATTTT CASSLLMRGDTDTQYF NA TRBJ2-3 TRBV7-2 NA
TGTGCCAGCAGCTTGGTCGCGGGACAGGGCGGGTACAATGAGCAGTTCTTC CASSLVAGQGGYNEQFF many TRBJ2-1 TRBV5-8 TRBD1
TGTGCCAGCAGTTACTCGACGCCTTGGCAGGGGAGGGCCTACGAGCAGTACTTC CASSYSTPWQGRAYEQYF NA TRBJ2-7 TRBV6-5 NA
TGTGCCAGCAGCGCCGGACTAGCGGGTCCTACCTGGGTGTATTTT CASSAGLAGPTWVYF NA TRBJ2-3 TRBV9 TRBD2
TGCGCCAGCAGCTTGGTGGGGGCGCCAGCAGATACGCAGTATTTT CASSLVGAPADTQYF NA TRBJ2-3 TRBV5-1 NA
TGTGCTAGCAAAGCGGGGGGACAAGAGACCCAGTACTTC CASKAGGQETQYF few TRBJ2-5 TRBV12-5 TRBD2
TGTGCCATCAGTGATTTCCCACACAATGAGCAGTTCTTC CAISDFPHNEQFF few TRBJ2-1 TRBV10-3 NA
TGTGCCATCAGCCCAACTGGGGCCAACGTCCTGACTTTC CAISPTGANVLTF few TRBJ2-6 TRBV10-3 NA
TGTGCCAGCAGCCGGATAAGGGGAGTAAGTGAAAAACTGTTTTTT CASSRIRGVSEKLFF few TRBJ1-4 TRBV14 NA
TGCAGTGGCATAGTGGGGACAGGGGGCAACCATGAGCAGTTCTTC CSGIVGTGGNHEQFF NA TRBJ2-1 TRBV20-1 TRBD1
TGCAGACTACAGGGTAACGATGGCTACACCTTC CRLQGNDGYTF many TRBJ1-2 TRBV20-1 NA
TGTGCCAGCAGCCAAGCGTACAGCGAGCTGTACTTC CASSQAYSELYF NA TRBJ2-7 TRBV3-1 NA
TGTGCCAGCAGTCAGGGGACAGGGTGGCCTAATTCACCCCTCCACTTT CASSQGTGWPNSPLHF few TRBJ1-6 TRBV27 TRBD1
TGTGCCAGTAGTATACATCGAGGTAATGAAAAACTGTTTTTT CASSIHRGNEKLFF many TRBJ1-4 TRBV19 NA
TGCGCCAGCAGCCAAGTGGGGACAGGGGGTCGTGGGGACACTGAAGCTTTCTTT CASSQVGTGGRGDTEAFF NA TRBJ1-1 TRBV4-1 TRBD1
TGCGCCAGCAGCCTGGGGGACAGCACCTACGAGCAGTACTTC CASSLGDSTYEQYF many TRBJ2-7 TRBV4-3 TRBD1
TGTGCCAGCAGCTCGGCTTGGCAGGACAGGGAGAGGACAGATACGCAGCATTTT CASSSAWQDRERTDTQHF NA TRBJ1-5 TRBV5-6 TRBD1
TGTGCCAGCAGTAAAGGGACTAGCGGGGTAAATGAGCAGTTCTTC CASSKGTSGVNEQFF NA TRBJ2-1 TRBV27 TRBD2
TGTGCCATCTCTAGGACAGGGAGGGAAGGTGAAGCTTTCTTT CAISRTGREGEAFF NA TRBJ1-1 TRBV10-3 TRBD1